The next 27 T cell receptor beta chains were all read from a single sample in a study of cytomegalovirus exposure and HLA in healthy donors. The PCR was carried out with 60 Vbeta primers and 13 Jbeta primers. The protocol was immunoSEQ multiplex PCR, while the TCRdb copy is restricted to in-frame clones and leaves out a portion. The profile covers more than 95,000 clones, with 50% to 80% appearing a single time and 3.2% taken by the ten largest. The specimen was PBMCs. The receptor source for this set is a man aged 55-75 years in good health and CMV-seronegative.

The DNA for the CDR3 is TGCAGTGCTCCGGGATCCCCCGTAGAGTACTTC. It yields the protein CSAPGSPVEYF. The chain links TRBV20-1 to TRBJ2-5; weak D call: TRBD2 (5 bases). V was clipped by 5 bases and J by 12 bases, with 16 bases between them. From germline, CDR1 is DFQATT and CDR2 SNEGSKA (reference sequence). The CDR3 runs 11 residues.

This chain connects TRBV28 to TRBJ1-2; D perhaps matches TRBD1 (5 bases). V was trimmed by 5 bases and J by 4 bases, leaving 14 bases between them. Germline-derived CDR1 and CDR2 are MDHEN and SYDVKM. The CDR3 contains 14 residues. The DNA for the CDR3 is TGTGCCAGCAGTCCCGGAGACAGTTTCTATGGCTACACCTTC. This gives the protein CASSPGDSFYGYTF.

V gene TRBV2 combines with J gene TRBJ1-5; D is undetermined. Deletions cut 5 bases from V and 3 bases from J, with 11 bases between. Germline loops: CDR1 SNHLY, CDR2 FYNNEI. This CDR3 has 14 amino acids. CDR3: CASSMGELNQPQHF. CDR3 DNA sequence: TGTGCCAGCAGTATGGGAGAACTCAATCAGCCCCAGCATTTT.

This clone was seen only once. The CDR3 loop reads CASSMGRVPPQHF. For the CDR3, the DNA is TGTGCCAGTAGTATGGGCAGAGTCCCGCCCCAGCATTTT. V usage is TRBV19 and J usage is TRBJ1-5; D unclear. V lost 3 bases, J lost 9 bases, and 12 bases lay in between. CDR1 and CDR2 (germline): LNHDA, SQIVND (reference sequence). This CDR3 has 13 amino acids.

The rearrangement joins TRBV18 to TRBJ2-1; TRBD2 matches 7 bases. The germline CDR1 and CDR2 sequences are KGHSH and LQKENI. The CDR3 length is 15 residues. The V and J ends lost 3 bases and 6 bases, in that order; junction bases with no gene match: 8. CDR3 sequence reads: CASSPRDQRGNEQFF. The CDR3 coding sequence is TGTGCCAGCTCACCCCGGGACCAGCGGGGCAATGAGCAGTTCTTC.

The chain uses TRBV2 and TRBJ1-2; a weak D match, TRBD1 (5 bases). V gave up 0 bases and J gave up 6 bases, with 8 bases separating them. Germline loops: CDR1 SNHLY, CDR2 FYNNEI. The CDR3 runs 13 residues. The chain's CDR3 is CASSEAGADGYTF. The CDR3 bases are TGTGCCAGCAGTGAAGCAGGGGCCGATGGCTACACCTTC.

This clone appeared once. The V call is TRBV16, the J call TRBJ1-6; 8 bases are shared with TRBD1. V lost 4 bases, J lost 5 bases, and 10 bases stayed unmatched. The length of the CDR3 is 17 residues. Per germline, CDR1 KGHSY and CDR2 FQNENV. The DNA for the CDR3 is TGTGCCAGCAGCCTACGACAGGGGATACCTCATAATTCACCCCTCCACTTT. It codes for CASSLRQGIPHNSPLHF.

This clone appeared a few times. The gene calls are TRBV5-1 and TRBJ2-7, with D hard to call. Germline V CDR1 and CDR2: SGHRS, YFSETQ. Deletions cut 4 bases from V and 3 bases from J, with 8 bases between. The CDR3 has 12 amino acids. CDR3 amino acids: CASSTIGYEQYF. The CDR3 DNA sequence: TGCGCCAGCAGCACCATCGGCTACGAGCAGTACTTC.

The gene calls are TRBV10-3 and TRBJ2-7, with D maybe TRBD2 (7 bases). There are 15 residues in the CDR3. Trimming left V 3 bases short and J 2 bases short, with 14 bases between. Per the germline V gene, CDR1 is ENHRY and CDR2 is SYGVKD. CDR3 sequence reads: CAISDLGGRAYEQYF. In DNA form, the CDR3 reads TGTGCCATCAGTGATCTGGGGGGGCGCGCCTACGAGCAGTACTTC.

This clone is labeled medium-sized. The chain has TRBV5-4 and TRBJ1-1; TRBD1 matches 8 bases. The CDR3 loop spans 12 amino acids. The V and J ends lost 10 bases and 3 bases, in that order; junction bases with no gene match: 5. Germline CDR1 reads SGHNT; CDR2 reads YYREEE (reference sequence). CDR3 region: CAVGQGDTEAFF. CDR3 coding DNA: TGTGCCGTCGGACAGGGAGACACTGAAGCTTTCTTT.

The chain carries TRBV7-3 and TRBJ2-7, with TRBD2 matching over 8 bases. The CDR3 is 15 residues long. Per germline, CDR1 SGHTA and CDR2 FQGTGA. V shed 3 bases and J 4 bases; nucleotides not matched to a gene: 8. CDR3 nucleotide sequence: TGTGCCAGCAGCTTCCGGGGGGGTAGTAGTTACGAGCAGTACTTC. Encoded protein: CASSFRGGSSYEQYF. The full variable domain, its missing parts supplied by reference TRBV7-3 and TRBJ2-7, is GAGVSQTPSNKVTEKGKYVELRCDPISGHTALYWYRQSLGQGPEFLIYFQGTGAADDSGLPNDRFFAVRPEGSVSTLKIQRTERGDSAVYLCASSFRGGSSYEQYFGPGTRLTVT.

This clone was recorded only once. The chain has TRBV6-6 and TRBJ2-7, with 9 positions matching TRBD1. The CDR3 is 15 amino acids. Germline-derived CDR1 and CDR2 are MNHNY and SVGAGI (reference sequence). V shed 5 bases, J shed 4 bases, and the junction held 9 bases outside the gene matches. CDR3 region: CASSPTGGPSYEQYF. As DNA, the CDR3 is TGTGCCAGCAGTCCAACAGGGGGCCCGTCTTACGAGCAGTACTTC.

This chain links TRBV5-4 with TRBJ1-6; a possible D gene is TRBD1 (5 bases). V was pared by 0 bases and J by 7 bases, with 14 bases between. The CDR3 covers 16 residues. In germline, CDR1 is SGHNT, CDR2 YYREEE (reference sequence). The CDR3 nucleotides read TGTGCCAGCAGCTTGGGTGGTCAGGAGGGGAATTCACCCCTCCACTTT. Protein sequence: CASSLGGQEGNSPLHF.

The J gene is TRBJ2-3, the V gene TRBV15; 12 bases line up with TRBD2. Germline V CDR1 and CDR2: LNHNV, YYDKDF (reference sequence). There are 16 residues in the CDR3. The trim removed 6 bases at V and 0 bases at J, leaving 4 bases unmatched. The DNA of the CDR3 is TGTGCCACCAGAACCGGGACTAGCGGGAGCACAGATACGCAGTATTTT. It codes for CATRTGTSGSTDTQYF.

J is TRBJ2-5 and V is TRBV5-4; a possible D gene is TRBD1 (6 bases). This CDR3 is built from 14 residues. V was shortened by 0 bases and J by 13 bases, with 19 bases between the two germline ends. Germline CDR1 SGHNT, CDR2 YYREEE (reference sequence). Here the CDR3 DNA reads TGTGCCAGCAGCTTGGAACCCCCACAGGGCCCCAGGTACTTC. Translating it yields CASSLEPPQGPRYF.

V gene TRBV5-6 combines with J gene TRBJ1-3; 8 bases are shared with TRBD1. CDR1 is SGHDT, CDR2 YYEEEE, per germline. V dropped 1 base and J dropped 3; count of bases not matched to a gene: 6. The CDR3 extends over 16 amino acids. The CDR3 sequence is CASSLLGQGGGNTIYF. The CDR3 coding sequence is TGTGCCAGCAGCTTGTTAGGACAGGGCGGTGGAAACACCATATATTTT.

The CDR3 region is CASSNPSAGMYEQYF. CDR3 in DNA: TGTGCCAGCAGCAACCCCTCGGCAGGGATGTACGAGCAGTACTTC. The V gene is TRBV7-9, the J gene TRBJ2-5; TRBD1 is a possible D gene (5 bases). The DNA end is a closer match to TRBJ2-7, so the J assignment may be wrong. The CDR3 covers 15 residues. From germline, CDR1 is SEHNR and CDR2 FQNEAQ (reference sequence).

The J gene is TRBJ2-2, the V gene TRBV7-4, with TRBD1 matching 8 bases. With V trimmed by 5 bases and J by 5 bases, 10 bases remained unmatched. CDR1 is SGHVT, CDR2 SQSDAQ, per germline. This CDR3 comprises 16 residues. The CDR3 DNA sequence: TGTGCCAGCAGCCAGGGGCAGGGGGCCCGGACCGGGGAGCTGTTTTTT. Amino acids: CASSQGQGARTGELFF. Variable domain in full (rest from reference TRBV7-4 and TRBJ2-2): GAGVSQSPRYKVAKRGRDVALRCDSISGHVTLYWYRQTLGQGSEVLTYSQSDAQRDKSGRPSGRFSAERPERSVSTLKIQRTEQGDSAVYLCASSQGQGARTGELFFGEGSRLTVL.

This clone was seen only once. The chain has TRBV11-2 and TRBJ1-5; 8 bases line up with TRBD1. Germline loops: CDR1 SGHAT, CDR2 FQNNGV. V trimming: 5 bases; J trimming: 7 bases; junction bases outside the gene matches: 16. The CDR3 consists of 17 residues. CDR3 coding DNA: TGTGCCAGCAGCCCAACACCAACCACACAGGGGGGGCAGCCCCAGCATTTT. It encodes CASSPTPTTQGGQPQHF.

The chain joins TRBV29-1 to TRBJ1-2; D remains unclear. V lost 4 bases, J lost 2 bases, and 5 bases lay in between. CDR1 and CDR2 from the germline V gene are SQVTM and ANQGSEA. This CDR3 spans 11 amino acids. The CDR3 DNA follows: TGCAGCGTTGTGGAGAACTATGGCTACACCTTC. This gives the protein CSVVENYGYTF.

This clone appeared a single time. The V gene is TRBV29-1, the J gene TRBJ2-7; 15 positions match TRBD2. The germline V gene has CDR1 SQVTM and CDR2 ANQGSEA. CDR3 size: 14 residues. V lost 6 bases, J lost 6 bases, and 6 bases stayed unmatched. This CDR3 is CSVLPGLAGGEQYF. CDR3 coding DNA: TGCAGCGTCCTTCCGGGACTAGCGGGAGGCGAGCAGTACTTC.

The chain is built from TRBV7-2 and TRBJ2-7; 8 nucleotides match TRBD1. Trimming cost V 3 bases and J 9 bases; bases outside gene matches: 7. The CDR3 is 13 amino acids. Germline loops: CDR1 SGHTA, CDR2 FQGNSA. CDR3 protein: CASSFVSGTGQYF. The DNA of the CDR3 is TGTGCCAGCAGCTTCGTCTCCGGGACAGGGCAGTACTTC.

A single count supports this clone. The V call is TRBV2, the J call TRBJ2-1, with 13 positions matching TRBD2. V trimming: 6 bases; J trimming: 8 bases; junction bases outside the gene matches: 13. Germline-derived CDR1 and CDR2 are SNHLY and FYNNEI. The length of the CDR3 is 17 residues. CDR3 region: CASSLGLAGVPVDEQFF. CDR3 in DNA: TGTGCCAGCAGCCTCGGACTAGCGGGGGTCCCCGTCGATGAGCAGTTCTTC.

This chain links TRBV28 with TRBJ2-5; the D is unclear. CDR1 is MDHEN and CDR2 is SYDVKM in the germline V gene. Between the trimmed V and J ends, which lost 6 bases and 5 bases, there was a span of 7 bases. CDR3 length: 11 residues. CDR3 bases: TGTGCCAGCAGGGAGAGGGAGACCCAGTACTTC. Translation gives CASRERETQYF. The whole variable domain, remainder taken from reference TRBV28 and TRBJ2-5, is DVKVTQSSRYLVKRTGEKVFLECVQDMDHENMFWYRQDPGLGLRLIYFSYDVKMKEKGDIPEGYSVSREKKERFSLILESASTNQTSMYLCASRERETQYFGPGTRLLVL.

The genes are TRBV28 and TRBJ2-2, with D perhaps matching TRBD2 (6 bases). V lost 7 bases and J 5 bases, leaving 17 bases between the germline ends. The CDR3 sequence is 15 residues long. Germline V gene sequence: CDR1 MDHEN, CDR2 SYDVKM. The DNA for the CDR3 is TGTGCCAGCACCGGGGCGGCGGGGAGGACCGGGGAGCTGTTTTTT. Protein sequence: CASTGAAGRTGELFF.

The rearrangement links TRBV4-2 to TRBJ2-5; D is perhaps TRBD1 (6 bases). The CDR3 contains 15 residues. The germline V gene has CDR1 LGHNA and CDR2 YNFKEQ. Deletions cut 1 base from V and 4 bases from J, with 13 bases between. CDR3 sequence reads: CASSQGADRSETQYF. The CDR3 DNA reads as TGTGCCAGCAGCCAAGGGGCCGACAGGTCAGAGACCCAGTACTTC.

V gene TRBV5-4 combines with J gene TRBJ2-1; 13 nucleotides align to TRBD2. Unmatched junction bases numbered 3, after V lost 4 bases and J lost 5 bases. CDR3 length: 15 amino acids. Germline V gene data show CDR1 as SGHNT and CDR2 as YYREEE (reference sequence). CDR3 nucleotide sequence: TGTGCCAGCAGCCAGGGACTAGCGGGAAACAATGAGCAGTTCTTC. Translated: CASSQGLAGNNEQFF.